The 9 T cell receptor beta chains in this list originate from one sample, sequenced in a study of blood T cell repertoires in COVID-19. Assay used: immunoSEQ multiplex PCR; TCRdb lists only in-frame clones, some missing. The sample has tens of thousands of clones, under 95% seen once. Sequencing input: peripheral blood. The source is a human donor in a cohort sampled during active COVID-19.

The chain combines TRBV15 with TRBJ1-2; 7 nucleotides align to TRBD1. With 2 bases clipped from V and 3 bases from J, the junction kept 9 bases outside the gene matches. Germline CDR1 reads LNHNV; CDR2 reads YYDKDF (reference sequence). This CDR3 is built from 16 residues. CDR3 DNA: TGTGCCACCAGCAGACCACAACAGGGGCCCGACTATGGCTACACCTTC. Protein sequence: CATSRPQQGPDYGYTF.

This chain uses TRBV5-4 with TRBJ1-1, with 9 bases fitting TRBD1. J lost 3 bases, V lost 8 bases, and 8 bases had no gene match. Germline V gene lookup returns CDR1 SGHNT and CDR2 YYREEE (reference sequence). This CDR3 comprises 14 residues. The CDR3 DNA sequence: TGTGCCAGTGGGACAGGGAGGCCTGACACTGAAGCTTTCTTT. It is translated as CASGTGRPDTEAFF.

This chain connects TRBV4-1 to TRBJ1-2, with 7 bases aligning to TRBD1. The V segment lost 3 bases and the J segment 0 bases; nucleotides outside the gene matches: 19. The CDR3 contains 20 residues. Looked up from germline, CDR1 is MGHRA and CDR2 is YSYEKL. CDR3 DNA sequence: TGCGCCAGCAGCCATCCTGCGGGACAGATATTTACTTTCACTAACTATGGCTACACCTTC. This codes for CASSHPAGQIFTFTNYGYTF.

The chain combines TRBV6-5 with TRBJ1-1; the D is unclear. The CDR3 has 14 residues. Germline V lookup: CDR1 MNHEY, CDR2 SVGAGI. Trimming cost V 9 bases and J 4 bases, with 18 bases left between them. The CDR3 region has the DNA TGTGCCAGTATGTTCCTCTCGAGGGTCACTGAAGCTTTCTTT. Protein sequence: CASMFLSRVTEAFF.

The J gene is TRBJ1-1, the V gene TRBV9; 11 positions match TRBD1. CDR3 length equals 16 residues. Trimming took 3 bases from V and 1 from J; bases not matched to a gene: 5. Germline-derived CDR1 and CDR2 are SGDLS and YYNGEE. The CDR3 coding sequence is TGTGCCAGCAGCGCCGGACAGGGGGCGACGAACACTGAAGCTTTCTTT. As protein: CASSAGQGATNTEAFF. The variable domain in full, with the rest retrieved from reference TRBV9 and TRBJ1-1, is DSGVTQTPKHLITATGQRVTLRCSPRSGDLSVYWYQQSLDQGLQFLIQYYNGEERAKGNILERFSAQQFPDLHSELNLSSLELGDSALYFCASSAGQGATNTEAFFGQGTRLTVV.

This sequence joins TRBV4-3 and TRBJ2-5; maybe TRBD2 (7 bases). Germline assignment: CDR1 LGHNA and CDR2 YSLEER. Trimming shortened V by 1 base and J by 1 base, and 13 bases separated the two germline ends. This CDR3 has 16 residues. The CDR3: CASSQGPRGAQETQYF. Here the CDR3 DNA reads TGCGCCAGCAGCCAAGGACCTCGGGGGGCCCAAGAGACCCAGTACTTC.

J is TRBJ1-5 and V is TRBV2; tentative D call: TRBD1 (5 bases). The CDR3 runs to 13 residues. Germline V gives CDR1 SNHLY, CDR2 FYNNEI. V was trimmed by 8 bases and J by 4 bases, leaving 12 bases between them. Written as DNA, the CDR3 is TGTGCCAGCCAGGGAACGGCGAATCAGCCCCAGCATTTT. It codes for CASQGTANQPQHF.

J is TRBJ2-7 and V is TRBV7-9; D unresolved. V gave up 5 bases and J gave up 2 bases, with 13 bases separating them. The length of the CDR3 is 14 residues. The germline CDR1 and CDR2 sequences are SEHNR and FQNEAQ (reference sequence). In DNA, the CDR3 is TGTGCCAGCAGCCAGAACAGTCACGCCTACGAGCAGTACTTC. It codes for CASSQNSHAYEQYF.

This chain uses TRBV5-1 with TRBJ1-2, with 7 bases fitting TRBD1. From germline, CDR1 is SGHRS and CDR2 YFSETQ. The ends lost 0 bases at V and 5 bases at J; junction bases unmatched: 7. The CDR3 runs 15 residues. The CDR3 nucleotides are TGCGCCAGCAGCTTGGATCAGGGGGTAGGGTATGGCTACACCTTC. Its translation is CASSLDQGVGYGYTF.